A single sample is the source of the 9 T cell receptor beta chains below, sequenced in a study of blood T cell repertoires in COVID-19. Libraries were prepared by immunoSEQ multiplex PCR; TCRdb keeps only in-frame clonotypes and omits some of them. The profile shows approximately 140,000 clones, roughly 90% of them singletons. Sequencing used peripheral blood. The receptors come from a human donor with COVID-19, enrolled during active disease. The donor label of this sample is uncertain.

The rearrangement uses TRBV4-2 and TRBJ1-2; 7 nucleotides agree with TRBD1. Germline V gives CDR1 LGHNA, CDR2 YNFKEQ. The CDR3 loop spans 15 amino acids. With V trimmed by 0 bases and J by 5 bases, 6 bases remained unmatched. This CDR3 reads CASSQDQGGGYGYTF. CDR3 nucleotide sequence: TGTGCCAGCAGCCAAGATCAAGGGGGCGGATATGGCTACACCTTC.

Here the CDR3 DNA reads TGTGCCAGCAGCCAAGAGGGACAGGGAAACATTCAGTACTTC. It translates to CASSQEGQGNIQYF. V gene TRBV3-1 (or the pseudogene TRBV3-2) combines with J gene TRBJ2-4; 9 nucleotides align to TRBD1. This CDR3 comprises 14 residues. Germline loops: CDR1 LGHDT, CDR2 YNNKEL (reference sequence). The V segment lost 0 bases and the J segment 6 bases; nucleotides outside the gene matches: 0.

The chain employs TRBV7-6 and TRBJ2-5, with 8 positions matching TRBD1. CDR3 length equals 15 residues. Per germline, CDR1 SGHVS and CDR2 FNYEAQ. V was clipped by 5 bases and J by 3 bases; unmatched bases: 8. The CDR3 reads CASSRTGSLKETQYF. CDR3 DNA: TGTGCCAGCAGCAGGACAGGGTCCCTAAAAGAGACCCAGTACTTC.

The V and J genes are TRBV4-2 and TRBJ2-5, with 13 bases that match TRBD2. Germline CDR1 LGHNA, CDR2 YNFKEQ. The CDR3 contains 17 residues. Trimming removed 4 bases from V and 2 bases from J; junction bases left unmatched: 7. The CDR3 reads CASSLRGLAGEQETQYF. CDR3 nucleotides: TGTGCCAGCAGCCTCCGCGGACTAGCGGGGGAACAAGAGACCCAGTACTTC.

V usage is TRBV30 and J usage is TRBJ1-1; the D gene is possibly TRBD1 (5 bases). Per germline, CDR1 GTSNPN and CDR2 SVGIG (reference sequence). Trimming cost V 4 bases and J 1 base, with 13 bases left between them. The CDR3 totals 14 residues. CDR3 sequence: CAWTPPRENTEAFF. In DNA, the CDR3 is TGTGCCTGGACCCCACCCAGGGAGAACACTGAAGCTTTCTTT. Based on the CDR3 plus reference TRBV30 and TRBJ1-1, the full variable domain is SQTIHQWPATLVQPVGSPLSLECTVEGTSNPNLYWYRQAAGRGLQLLFYSVGIGQISSEVPQNLSASRPQDRQFILSSKKLLLSDSGFYLCAWTPPRENTEAFFGQGTRLTVV.

The chain links TRBV19 to TRBJ1-5; maybe TRBD1 (6 bases). The CDR3 length is 15 residues. Germline-derived CDR1 and CDR2 are LNHDA and SQIVND (reference sequence). V was shortened by 9 bases and J by 4 bases, with 19 bases between the two germline ends. CDR3: CASRGWDTFNQPQHF. In nucleotides, the CDR3 is TGTGCCAGCCGAGGGTGGGACACCTTTAATCAGCCCCAGCATTTT.

The V and J genes are TRBV7-9 and TRBJ2-5; D is uncertain. The CDR3 consists of 13 residues. Trimming stripped 3 bases from V and 2 bases from J, with 7 bases between. Per germline, CDR1 SEHNR and CDR2 FQNEAQ (reference sequence). The CDR3 DNA reads as TGTGCCAGCAGCTTGCCAGTACAAGAGACCCAGTACTTC. Residues: CASSLPVQETQYF. Supplemented by reference TRBV7-9 and TRBJ2-5, the full variable domain reads DTGVSQNPRHKITKRGQNVTFRCDPISEHNRLYWYRQTLGQGPEFLTYFQNEAQLEKSRLLSDRFSAERPKGSFSTLEIQRTEQGDSAMYLCASSLPVQETQYFGPGTRLLVL.

The chain has TRBV11-2 and TRBJ1-1; D is uncertain. Looked up from germline, CDR1 is SGHAT and CDR2 is FQNNGV. The CDR3 is 13 residues long. V shed 2 bases and J shed 2 bases, with 6 bases lying between them. The CDR3 region is CASSLPGNTEAFF. The DNA for the CDR3 is TGTGCCAGCAGCTTACCGGGAAACACTGAAGCTTTCTTT.

V and J are TRBV7-6 and TRBJ2-1; TRBD2 matches 8 bases. The CDR3 is 15 residues long. Trimming took 5 bases from V and 3 from J; bases not matched to a gene: 6. Germline CDR1 reads SGHVS; CDR2 reads FNYEAQ. CDR3 in amino acids: CASSAIAGIYNEQFF. CDR3 coding DNA: TGTGCCAGCAGCGCGATAGCGGGGATCTACAATGAGCAGTTCTTC.